This is a list of T cell receptor beta chains from one sample in a study of blood T cells in healthy people across ages. In TCRdb, the 5' RACE reads were re-called with MiXCR into one record per CDR3 protein. The table has around 1,000,000 distinct CDR3 sequences, about 23% seen once. This sample was also put to use in a study of T cells of mothers and their children.

Sequencing was done on a sample of blood. The receptors here all came from a girl aged 2 to 9 in good health. Both conserved end residues are part of each CDR3. The D gene is left open where the match is weak. Clone sizes are given selectively: once, few, many, or a class where the clone is expanded.

>TRBD2|-|TRBJ2-1|TRBV20-1
CSARVTSGRNWEEQFF
TGCAGTGCTAGAGTGACTAGCGGGAGGAATTGGGAAGAGCAGTTCTTC
>-|few|TRBJ2-3|TRBV12-3/TRBV12-4
CASSFLAADTQYF
TGTGCCAGCAGTTTCCTGGCGGCAGATACGCAGTATTTT
>-|few|TRBJ2-5|TRBV5-1
CAGSSRTDVTQYF
TGCGCCGGCAGCTCCCGGACAGATGTGACCCAGTACTTC
>TRBD1|-|TRBJ2-5|TRBV28
CASSWAGTGGETQYF
TGTGCCAGCAGTTGGGCAGGGACAGGGGGAGAGACCCAGTACTTC
>TRBD2|few|TRBJ2-3|TRBV10-3
CAIKGLAGVTDTQYF
TGTGCCATCAAAGGACTAGCGGGGGTTACAGATACGCAGTATTTT
>-|-|TRBJ2-7|TRBV5-1
CASSLNAAGYEQYF
TGCGCCAGCAGCTTGAACGCAGCCGGTTACGAGCAGTACTTC
>TRBD1|many|TRBJ2-7|TRBV28
CASSFGTGETYEQYF
TGTGCCAGCAGTTTCGGGACAGGCGAAACCTACGAGCAGTACTTC
>-|-|TRBJ2-1|TRBV6-6
CASSFPRTGSYNEQFF
TGTGCCAGCAGTTTCCCTAGGACGGGCTCCTACAATGAGCAGTTCTTC
>-|-|TRBJ2-2|TRBV9
CASSVDGARQINTGELFF
TGTGCCAGCAGCGTAGACGGTGCGAGGCAAATTAACACCGGGGAGCTGTTTTTT
>-|-|TRBJ2-7|TRBV12-3/TRBV12-4
CASGSRGLGYEQYF
TGTGCCAGCGGATCCCGTGGGTTGGGATACGAGCAGTACTTC
>-|-|TRBJ1-2|TRBV19
CASSMEPGHRHGYTF
TGTGCCAGTAGTATGGAACCTGGACACAGACATGGCTACACCTTC
>TRBD1|few|TRBJ2-5|TRBV9
CASSGGSTGGATQYF
TGTGCCAGCAGCGGCGGGTCTACAGGGGGCGCGACCCAGTACTTC
>-|-|TRBJ1-2|TRBV12-3/TRBV12-4
CASSHPTGGGYTF
TGTGCCAGCAGCCACCCGACAGGAGGGGGCTACACCTTC
>TRBD2|-|TRBJ2-5|TRBV12-3/TRBV12-4
CASRSDGGADGETQYF
TGTGCCAGCAGAAGTGACGGGGGGGCCGATGGGGAGACCCAGTACTTC
>TRBD1|few|TRBJ2-7|TRBV12-3/TRBV12-4
CASSFTGAGEQYF
TGTGCCAGCAGTTTCACAGGGGCTGGCGAGCAGTACTTC
>-|-|TRBJ1-1|TRBV4-3
CASSQDNTAYTEAFF
TGCGCCAGCAGCCAAGATAATACAGCATACACCGAAGCTTTCTTT
>TRBD2|-|TRBJ2-1|TRBV10-3
CAISEGGRAYNEQFF
TGTGCCATCAGTGAAGGCGGGAGGGCCTACAATGAGCAGTTCTTC
>TRBD1|-|TRBJ1-3|TRBV6-5
CASSLTGVGNTIYF
TGTGCCAGCAGCCTGACAGGGGTTGGAAACACCATATATTTT
>-|many|TRBJ2-3|TRBV12-3/TRBV12-4
CASSLGRDTQYF
TGTGCCAGCAGCTTGGGCAGAGATACGCAGTATTTT
>-|-|TRBJ2-1|TRBV4-2
CASSQGPPGLGYNEQFF
TGTGCCAGCAGCCAAGGACCCCCGGGACTGGGCTACAATGAGCAGTTCTTC
>TRBD2|-|TRBJ2-5|TRBV20-1
CSASAGTSWQETQYF
TGCAGTGCTAGTGCCGGGACTAGCTGGCAAGAGACCCAGTACTTC
>-|-|TRBJ1-1|TRBV7-2
CASSARTATEAFF
TGTGCCAGCAGCGCCCGGACCGCCACTGAAGCTTTCTTT
>-|-|TRBJ2-6|TRBV27
CASSAVWGTGANVLTF
TGTGCCAGCAGTGCGGTTTGGGGAACCGGGGCCAACGTCCTGACTTTC